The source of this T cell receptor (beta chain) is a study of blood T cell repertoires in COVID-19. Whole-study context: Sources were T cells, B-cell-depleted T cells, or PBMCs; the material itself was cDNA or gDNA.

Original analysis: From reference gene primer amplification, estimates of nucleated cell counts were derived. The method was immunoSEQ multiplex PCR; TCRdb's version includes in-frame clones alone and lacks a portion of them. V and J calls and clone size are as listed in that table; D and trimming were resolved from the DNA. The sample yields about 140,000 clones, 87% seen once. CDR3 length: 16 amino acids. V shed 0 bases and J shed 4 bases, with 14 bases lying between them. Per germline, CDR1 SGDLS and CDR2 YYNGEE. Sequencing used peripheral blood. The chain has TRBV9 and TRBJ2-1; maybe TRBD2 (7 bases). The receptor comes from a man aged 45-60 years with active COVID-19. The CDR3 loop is CASSVVSGGSYNEQFF. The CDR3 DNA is TGTGCCAGCAGCGTAGTCTCGGGGGGCTCGTACAATGAGCAGTTCTTC.